A selection of T cell receptor beta chains follows, all from one sample in a study of blood T cell repertoires in COVID-19. This table comes from immunoSEQ multiplex PCR, and its TCRdb copy is limited to in-frame clones, with some not included. The sample lists 390,000 or so clones; 86% were seen once. Sequenced material: peripheral blood. These receptors were collected from a woman between 25 and 40 years old with active or convalescent COVID-19. Each CDR3 is given with its conserved first and last residue. Fields, in order: D gene, clone size, J gene, V gene, CDR3 protein, CDR3 DNA. A D gene is named only where the DNA matches it firmly. Size tells how often a clone was seen (once, few, many) or the class of an expanded clone, and some rows leave it out.

D: TRBD2; size: .; J: TRBJ2-7; V: TRBV6-5; CDR3: CASRVRLAGVNEQYF; DNA: TGTGCCAGCAGAGTGAGGCTAGCGGGGGTAAACGAGCAGTACTTC
D: .; size: .; J: TRBJ1-1; V: TRBV3-1/TRBV3-2; CDR3: CASSFRLNTEAFF; DNA: TGTGCCAGCAGCTTTAGACTCAACACTGAAGCTTTCTTT
D: TRBD1; size: .; J: TRBJ1-4; V: TRBV4-1; CDR3: CASRHLTGQGNEKLFF; DNA: TGCGCCAGCAGACACCTGACGGGACAGGGGAATGAAAAACTGTTTTTT
D: .; size: .; J: TRBJ2-2; V: TRBV2; CDR3: CASSHSGAGELFF; DNA: TGTGCCAGCAGTCACAGTGGCGCCGGGGAGCTGTTTTTT
D: TRBD1; size: .; J: TRBJ1-3; V: TRBV18; CDR3: CASSPILMGQGSSGNTIYF; DNA: TGTGCCAGCTCACCGATTTTGATGGGACAGGGGTCCTCTGGAAACACCATATATTTT
D: TRBD1; size: .; J: TRBJ2-7; V: TRBV18; CDR3: CASSPDGQVSYEQYF; DNA: TGTGCCAGCTCACCAGACGGACAGGTCTCCTACGAGCAGTACTTC
D: .; size: few; J: TRBJ2-2; V: TRBV3-1/TRBV3-2; CDR3: CASTVRGTGELFF; DNA: TGTGCCAGCACAGTAAGGGGCACCGGGGAGCTGTTTTTT
D: .; size: .; J: TRBJ1-2; V: TRBV29-1; CDR3: CSVVRPLAGGYTF; DNA: TGCAGCGTTGTACGGCCGCTAGCAGGAGGCTACACCTTC
D: .; size: .; J: TRBJ1-2; V: TRBV7-9; CDR3: CASSPDSTNYGYTF; DNA: TGTGCCAGCAGCCCTGACAGCACTAACTATGGCTACACCTTC
D: .; size: .; J: TRBJ1-2; V: TRBV7-9; CDR3: CASSLEQAYGYTF; DNA: TGTGCCAGCAGCTTAGAACAGGCCTATGGCTACACCTTC
D: .; size: .; J: TRBJ1-5; V: TRBV7-9; CDR3: CASSLGEQPQHF; DNA: TGTGCCAGCAGCTTAGGTGAGCAGCCCCAGCATTTT
D: .; size: .; J: TRBJ1-5; V: TRBV3-1/TRBV3-2; CDR3: CASSRQVSNQPQHF; DNA: TGTGCCAGCAGTCGACAGGTTAGCAATCAGCCCCAGCATTTT
D: .; size: .; J: TRBJ2-2; V: TRBV6-1; CDR3: CASSERLQGFLTGELFF; DNA: TGTGCCAGCAGTGAGCGATTACAGGGTTTTCTCACCGGGGAGCTGTTTTTT
D: TRBD1; size: .; J: TRBJ1-6; V: TRBV4-1; CDR3: CASSQGAGGNSPLHF; DNA: TGCGCCAGCAGCCAAGGGGCAGGGGGTAATTCACCCCTCCACTTT
D: TRBD1; size: .; J: TRBJ2-7; V: TRBV10-2; CDR3: CASSESTGGVQQYF; DNA: TGCGCCAGCAGTGAGTCGACAGGGGGCGTTCAGCAGTACTTC